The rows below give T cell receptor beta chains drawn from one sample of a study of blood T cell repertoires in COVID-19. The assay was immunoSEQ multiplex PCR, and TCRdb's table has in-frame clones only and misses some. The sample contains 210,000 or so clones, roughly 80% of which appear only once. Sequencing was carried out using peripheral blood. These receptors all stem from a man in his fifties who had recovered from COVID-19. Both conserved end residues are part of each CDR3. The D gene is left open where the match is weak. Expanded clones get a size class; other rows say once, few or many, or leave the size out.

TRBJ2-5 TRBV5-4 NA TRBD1 CASSITGQGRETQYF TGTGCCAGCAGCATCACGGGACAGGGTAGGGAGACCCAGTACTTC
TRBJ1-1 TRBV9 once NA CASSRGANTEAFF TGTGCCAGCAGCCGCGGCGCGAACACTGAAGCTTTCTTT
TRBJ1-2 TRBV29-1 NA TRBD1 CSVELGQGPHNYGYTF TGCAGCGTTGAACTTGGACAGGGACCACATAACTATGGCTACACCTTC
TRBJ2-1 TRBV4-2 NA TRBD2 CASSQGTSGRLNEQFF TGTGCCAGCAGCCAAGGGACTAGCGGGAGGTTGAATGAGCAGTTCTTC
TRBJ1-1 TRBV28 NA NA CASSSPGGGKTEAFF TGTGCCAGCAGTTCTCCCGGCGGGGGGAAAACTGAAGCTTTCTTT
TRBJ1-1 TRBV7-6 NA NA CASSSTRDNPMNTEAFF TGTGCCAGCAGCTCTACAAGGGACAACCCTATGAACACTGAAGCTTTCTTT
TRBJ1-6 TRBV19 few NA CASSMLNGSPLHF TGTGCCAGTAGTATGTTAAACGGTTCACCCCTCCACTTT
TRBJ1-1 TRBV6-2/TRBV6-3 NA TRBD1 CASSRDRTGEAFF TGTGCCAGCAGTCGGGATAGGACAGGCGAAGCTTTCTTT
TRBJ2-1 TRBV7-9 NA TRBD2 CASSFTSATGYNEQFF TGTGCCAGCAGCTTCACTAGCGCGACTGGCTACAATGAGCAGTTCTTC
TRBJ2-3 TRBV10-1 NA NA CASSGGSGSTDTQYF TGCGCCAGCTCTGGGGGTAGCGGAAGCACAGATACGCAGTATTTT
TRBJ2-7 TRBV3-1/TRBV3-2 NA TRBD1 CASSPNYRGPGNEQYF TGTGCCAGCAGCCCTAACTACAGGGGGCCAGGAAACGAGCAGTACTTC
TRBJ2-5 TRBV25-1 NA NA CASSEWGTGKETQYF TGTGCCAGCAGTGAATGGGGAACAGGGAAAGAGACCCAGTACTTC
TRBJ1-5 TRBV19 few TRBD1 CASSRDREQPQHF TGTGCCAGTAGTCGGGACAGGGAACAGCCCCAGCATTTT
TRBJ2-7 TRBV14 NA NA CASSPVGGWSEQYF TGTGCCAGCAGCCCGGTCGGAGGCTGGAGCGAGCAGTACTTC
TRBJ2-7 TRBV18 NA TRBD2 CASSPRTSASYEQYF TGTGCCAGCTCACCAAGGACTAGCGCGTCCTACGAGCAGTACTTC
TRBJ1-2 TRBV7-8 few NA CASSPPTRYYGYTF TGTGCCAGCAGCCCTCCGACTCGATACTATGGCTACACCTTC
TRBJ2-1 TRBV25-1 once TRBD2 CASSDPAGGGYNEQFF TGTGCCAGCAGTGATCCAGCGGGAGGGGGGTACAATGAGCAGTTCTTC
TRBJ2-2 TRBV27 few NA CASSDLGDTGELFF TGTGCCAGCAGTGATTTAGGGGACACCGGGGAGCTGTTTTTT
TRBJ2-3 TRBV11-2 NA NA CASSLGADTQYF TGTGCCAGCAGCTTAGGAGCAGATACGCAGTATTTT
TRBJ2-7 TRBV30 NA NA CAWSLIAEQYF TGTGCCTGGAGCCTAATTGCCGAGCAGTACTTC
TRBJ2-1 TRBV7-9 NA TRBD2 CASSSPRGLAGGPSKFF TGTGCCAGCAGCTCCCCAAGGGGACTAGCGGGAGGACCGAGCAAGTTCTTC
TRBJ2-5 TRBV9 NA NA CASSVDEGETQYF TGTGCCAGCAGCGTAGATGAGGGAGAGACCCAGTACTTC
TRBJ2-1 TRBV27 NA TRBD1 CASSRTGVNEQFF TGTGCCAGCAGCCGGACAGGGGTCAATGAGCAGTTCTTC
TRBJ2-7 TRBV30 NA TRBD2 CASSGRVYEQYF TGTGCCTCAAGCGGGAGGGTCTACGAGCAGTACTTC
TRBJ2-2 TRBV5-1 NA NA CASSRTGQNTGELFF TGCGCCAGCAGCCGAACCGGACAGAACACCGGGGAGCTGTTTTTT
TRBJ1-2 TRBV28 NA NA CASSILTLENYGYTF TGTGCCAGCAGTATCCTGACATTGGAAAACTATGGCTACACCTTC
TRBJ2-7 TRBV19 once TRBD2 CASSTPGLAGDYEQYF TGTGCCAGTAGTACCCCGGGACTAGCGGGAGACTACGAGCAGTACTTC
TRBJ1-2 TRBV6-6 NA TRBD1 CASSDREDGYTF TGTGCCAGCAGTGACAGGGAAGATGGCTACACCTTC